This T cell receptor beta chain derives from a study of control samples from healthy donors and cancer patients. Germline values: CDR1 KGHSH, CDR2 LQKENI. V was pared by 2 bases and J by 7 bases, with 9 bases between. This CDR3 contains 13 residues. Generated by immunoSEQ multiplex PCR, the TCRdb table keeps only in-frame clones and is missing some. The sample yields 130,000 or so clones, 80% to 90% seen once. This TCR was sampled from a man between 35 and 55 years old in good health. The sequencing input was blood. V usage is TRBV18 and J usage is TRBJ1-5; D is possibly TRBD1 (5 bases). In nucleotides, the CDR3 is TGTGCCAGCTCACCAGGGGCTGGACAGCCCCAGCATTTT. Translating it yields CASSPGAGQPQHF.